Following are 16 T cell receptor beta chains from one sample sequenced in a study of identical twins. TCRdb redid the calling of the 5' RACE reads with MiXCR, one entry per CDR3 protein. The sample carries hundreds of thousands of distinct CDR3 sequences, about 20% recorded once. The sample was also linked to a second study, of T cells expressing NK-cell markers.

The material sequenced was PBMCs. The source is a woman aged 18-29 years in good health.

The chain links TRBV2 to TRBJ2-5; 8 bases map to TRBD1. Germline trimming cut 7 bases from V and 0 bases from J; bases unmatched to any gene: 7. Germline V gene sequence: CDR1 SNHLY, CDR2 FYNNEI. CDR3 length: 15 amino acids. CDR3 residues: CASTRTGQYQETQYF. The CDR3 nucleotides are TGTGCCAGCACCAGGACAGGGCAGTACCAAGAGACCCAGTACTTC. The complete variable domain, with remaining parts taken from reference TRBV2 and TRBJ2-5, reads EPEVTQTPSHQVTQMGQEVILRCVPISNHLYFYWYRQILGQKVEFLVSFYNNEISEKSEIFDDQFSVERPDGSNFTLKIRSTKLEDSAMYFCASTRTGQYQETQYFGPGTRLLVL.

This clonotype was detected a few times. This chain connects TRBV20-1 to TRBJ1-4; D is undetermined. The CDR3 runs 12 residues. Germline values: CDR1 DFQATT, CDR2 SNEGSKA (reference sequence). The ends were cut back, 5 bases at V and 12 bases at J, with 16 bases in the middle. CDR3 coding DNA: TGCAGTGCTGGATTAGGTAGTCGGGAACTGTTTTTT. Translation gives CSAGLGSRELFF.

This rearrangement joins TRBV20-1 to TRBJ1-1, with D uncertain. This CDR3 is 13 amino acids long. V lost 1 base to trimming and J lost 8 bases, with 14 bases between them. CDR1 is DFQATT, CDR2 SNEGSKA, per germline (reference sequence). The CDR3 sequence: CSARAVRRGEAFF. The CDR3 bases are TGCAGTGCTAGAGCAGTCCGGCGTGGGGAAGCTTTCTTT.

This clonotype was recorded at least ten times. This chain joins TRBV6-6 and TRBJ1-4; unclear D gene. CDR1 MNHNY and CDR2 SVGAGI come from the germline V gene (reference sequence). CDR3 length: 12 residues. Trimming took off 11 bases at V and 2 bases at J, with 9 bases between the two ends. The CDR3 here is CASWGTNEKLFF. As DNA, the CDR3 is TGTGCCTCTTGGGGTACTAATGAAAAACTGTTTTTT.

In this sample, this clonotype turned up a few times. The chain uses TRBV7-9 and TRBJ2-1; possible D gene TRBD2, 7 bases. V gave up 2 bases and J gave up 7 bases, with 12 bases separating them. The CDR3 runs to 14 residues. The V gene's germline CDR1 is SEHNR and CDR2 FQNEAQ (reference sequence). The CDR3 loop reads CASSLRAGANEQFF. CDR3 DNA sequence: TGTGCCAGCAGCTTACGGGCGGGGGCGAATGAGCAGTTCTTC.

This clonotype showed up just a few times. The chain recombines TRBV12-3 or TRBV12-4 with TRBJ2-7; D is unresolved. This CDR3 spans 13 amino acids. Trimming removed 8 bases from V and 5 bases from J, with 16 bases in between. This CDR3 reads CASRAPLEDEQYF. The DNA for the CDR3 is TGTGCCAGCCGAGCCCCCCTCGAGGACGAGCAGTACTTC.

The genes are TRBV4-3 and TRBJ2-3; 8 positions agree with TRBD2. Germline-derived CDR1 and CDR2 are LGHNA and YSLEER. With 0 bases clipped from V and 3 bases from J, the junction kept 5 bases outside the gene matches. The CDR3 sequence is 16 residues long. As DNA, the CDR3 is TGCGCCAGCAGCCAAGAGTCTAGCGGGCGGACAGATACGCAGTATTTT. It specifies CASSQESSGRTDTQYF.

V is TRBV10-3 and J is TRBJ2-7; 11 bases match TRBD1. After removal of 11 bases from V and 6 bases from J, the junction contained 6 bases not matched to a gene. CDR3 length: 12 amino acids. CDR1 is ENHRY, CDR2 SYGVKD, per germline. CDR3 in DNA: TGTGCCGGGAGGGACAGGGGGACCGAGCAGTACTTC. Translated: CAGRDRGTEQYF.

The V call is TRBV4-3, the J call TRBJ2-1; 9 bases agree with TRBD2. This CDR3 spans 15 amino acids. The germline CDR1 and CDR2 sequences are LGHNA and YSLEER. The trim removed 1 base at V and 9 bases at J, leaving 7 bases unmatched. CDR3 bases: TGCGCCAGCAGCCAAGTGAGCGGGAGGTTGAGTGAGCAGTTCTTC. It yields the protein CASSQVSGRLSEQFF.

This clonotype was counted only a few times. The chain links TRBV7-9 to TRBJ2-7; no definite D call. V lost 1 base and J lost 6, with 13 bases in between. This CDR3 comprises 14 residues. Germline CDR1 reads SEHNR; CDR2 reads FQNEAQ (reference sequence). The CDR3 DNA follows: TGTGCCAGCAGCTTAGAGATCGGCGGATCCGAGCAGTACTTC. It codes for CASSLEIGGSEQYF.

The V and J genes are TRBV6-5 and TRBJ2-5, with D unclear. This CDR3 has 12 amino acids. The ends were cut back, 6 bases at V and 7 bases at J, with 12 bases in the middle. Germline V gene sequence: CDR1 MNHEY, CDR2 SVGAGI. For the CDR3, the DNA is TGTGCCAGCAGCCCTACAATGGGGACCCAGTACTTC. Its translation is CASSPTMGTQYF.

The rearrangement uses TRBV25-1 and TRBJ2-6; 9 nucleotides agree with TRBD1. Trimming cost V 4 bases and J 2 bases; bases outside gene matches: 6. This CDR3 spans 17 amino acids. The germline V gene encodes CDR1 MGHDK and CDR2 SYGVNS. CDR3 coding DNA: TGTGCCAGCAGTGGGGGGACAGGGTTTCCTGGGGCCAACGTCCTGACTTTC. Its translation: CASSGGTGFPGANVLTF.

There are a few counts of this clonotype. CDR3 DNA: TGTGCCAGCACTGCCGGAAAGCGGGCGGAGACCCAGTACTTC. Encoded protein: CASTAGKRAETQYF. The chain recombines TRBV2 with TRBJ2-5, with D tentatively TRBD2 (6 bases). The CDR3 loop spans 14 amino acids. The germline V gene encodes CDR1 SNHLY and CDR2 FYNNEI. V was trimmed by 7 bases and J by 5 bases, leaving 17 bases between them.

This clonotype showed up just a few times. The genes are TRBV20-1 and TRBJ2-5; D uncertain. The V gene's germline CDR1 is DFQATT and CDR2 SNEGSKA (reference sequence). This CDR3 contains 12 residues. Trimming pared 2 bases from V and 1 base from J, leaving 5 bases between. CDR3 protein: CSARISQETQYF. The CDR3 nucleotides are TGCAGTGCTAGAATCAGCCAAGAGACCCAGTACTTC.

The sample holds a few counts of this clonotype. This sequence joins TRBV7-2 and TRBJ1-6; 7 nucleotides line up with TRBD1. Germline V CDR1 and CDR2: SGHTA, FQGNSA. The CDR3 covers 16 residues. V gave up 2 bases and J gave up 4 bases; unmatched junction bases: 5. CDR3 DNA: TGTGCCAGCAGCTTACGAACAGGGGTTTATAATTCACCCCTCCACTTT. Its protein product is CASSLRTGVYNSPLHF.

The CDR3 bases are TGTGCCATCCGGGACATTTCCTATGGCTACACCTTC. It translates to CAIRDISYGYTF. This chain joins TRBV12-3 or TRBV12-4 and TRBJ1-2; D perhaps matches TRBD1 (6 bases). The ends were cut back, 10 bases at V and 4 bases at J, with 13 bases in the middle. This CDR3 region has 12 residues.